The rows below give T cell receptor beta chains drawn from one sample of a study of blood T cells in healthy people across ages. TCRdb used MiXCR to reprocess the 5' RACE reads, holding one entry per CDR3 protein. The top ten clones hold around 20% of a sample with about 570,000 distinct CDR3 sequences, about 26% of them seen once. The sequenced sample was blood. The receptors were sampled from a woman aged 70-85 years in good health. Both conserved end residues are part of each CDR3. The order of the fields is J gene, D gene, V gene, clone size, CDR3 DNA, CDR3 protein. D genes are given only for firm matches. A clone size is listed for some rows: how often the clone was seen (once, few, many), or a class if it is expanded.

TRBJ1-2,NA,TRBV12-3/TRBV12-4,NA,TGTGCCAGCCAGGGAGGGGATGGCTACACCTTC,CASQGGDGYTF
TRBJ1-2,NA,TRBV30,NA,TGTGCCTGGGGGCGCAGATCGAGTGGCTACACCTTC,CAWGRRSSGYTF
TRBJ1-1,NA,TRBV7-3,few,TGTGCCAACAGCCCCCGGCCCCCGACAGAAATGAACACTGAAGCTTTCTTT,CANSPRPPTEMNTEAFF
TRBJ2-1,NA,TRBV6-2/TRBV6-3,NA,TGTGCCAGCAGTTACTCGCAGGGGTGGCAGTTCTTC,CASSYSQGWQFF
TRBJ1-2,TRBD1,TRBV7-2,NA,TGTGCCAGCAGCTCCTGGACAGGGGGCAACTATGGCTACACCTTC,CASSSWTGGNYGYTF
TRBJ2-1,NA,TRBV9,few,TGTGCCAGCAGCGTAGGCAGTCGGGATGAGCAGTTCTTC,CASSVGSRDEQFF
TRBJ1-2,NA,TRBV12-3/TRBV12-4,few,TGTGCCAGCAGTTTGGGGGTCGGGGGAAACTATGGCTACACCTTC,CASSLGVGGNYGYTF
TRBJ1-1,NA,TRBV3-1,few,TGTGCCAGCAGCCCCCGGGGTAGCACTGAAGCTTTCTTT,CASSPRGSTEAFF
TRBJ2-5,NA,TRBV6-5,few,TGTGCCAGCAGTATCGGACGGAACCAAGAGACCCAGTACTTC,CASSIGRNQETQYF
TRBJ1-2,TRBD1,TRBV7-2,NA,TGTGCCAGCAGCCGAGGACAGGCCCCTTCCTATGGCTACACCTTC,CASSRGQAPSYGYTF
TRBJ2-5,TRBD2,TRBV5-6,NA,TGTGCCAGCAGCTTGGTTCCGTCTAGCGGGGGGGAAGGGAAGACCCAGTACTTC,CASSLVPSSGGEGKTQYF
TRBJ2-7,NA,TRBV7-3,NA,TGTGCCAGCAGCTTAATGATGACCTCCGAGCAGTACTTC,CASSLMMTSEQYF
TRBJ1-1,TRBD1,TRBV7-6,NA,TGTGCCAGCAGCCCTCGACAGGGGGCTCTAGACACTGAAGCTTTCTTT,CASSPRQGALDTEAFF
TRBJ1-1,NA,TRBV7-9,NA,TGTGCCAGCAGCTTAATGGAACAGGGAAACACTGAAGCTTTCTTT,CASSLMEQGNTEAFF
TRBJ2-4,NA,TRBV20-1,few,TGCAGTGCTGCAACATTAGCCAAAAACATTCAGTACTTC,CSAATLAKNIQYF
TRBJ2-2,TRBD2,TRBV4-3,few,TGCGCCAGCAGCCAAGTCGGGCGGGGGGCCGTCAACGGGGAGCTGTTTTTT,CASSQVGRGAVNGELFF
TRBJ2-7,TRBD2,TRBV2,NA,TGTGCCAGCATGGCGGGGGGGAACTACGAGCAGTACTTC,CASMAGGNYEQYF
TRBJ1-3,NA,TRBV6-5,few,TGTGCCAGCAGTTACAGAGGGGACGGGGCCTCCTCTGGAAACACCATATATTTT,CASSYRGDGASSGNTIYF
TRBJ2-4,NA,TRBV29-1,few,TGCAGCGTTAGAAGGGGCATTCAGTACTTC,CSVRRGIQYF
TRBJ2-1,NA,TRBV2,NA,TGTGCCAGCACTGAAGCCGCAGGGGGGGTTTACAATGAGCAGTTCTTC,CASTEAAGGVYNEQFF
TRBJ2-5,NA,TRBV7-9,few,TGTGCCAACAGATCCACAGGGGAGACCCAGTACTTC,CANRSTGETQYF
TRBJ2-1,NA,TRBV20-1,NA,TGCAGTGCTAGCTTGAGGACGGGGGAGCAGTTCTTC,CSASLRTGEQFF
TRBJ2-1,TRBD2,TRBV12-5,NA,TGTGCTAGTGGTTTGGACGTGCTAGCGGGGGCCGTAAACTCTTACAATGAGCAGCTCTTC,CASGLDVLAGAVNSYNEQLF
TRBJ2-5,NA,TRBV7-9,many,TGTGCCAGCAGCTTAACCCGGGACCAAGAGACCCAGTACTTC,CASSLTRDQETQYF
TRBJ1-2,NA,TRBV28,NA,TGTGCCAGCAGTTTAGGACAGTTCTATGGCTACACCTTC,CASSLGQFYGYTF
TRBJ2-3,NA,TRBV20-1,NA,TGCAGTGCTAGAGTTGTCGATGGGGGCACAGATACGCAGTATTTT,CSARVVDGGTDTQYF
TRBJ2-7,TRBD1,TRBV25-1,NA,TGTGCCAGCAGTGAGAGGGACAGGGCCTACGAGCAGTACTTC,CASSERDRAYEQYF
TRBJ2-2,TRBD1,TRBV3-1,many,TGTGCCAGCGCCCAAACAGGGGCCGGGGAGCTGTTTTTT,CASAQTGAGELFF
TRBJ2-1,NA,TRBV7-3,NA,TGTGCCAGCACCCATGTGGCCGGCGGTGAGCAGTTCTTC,CASTHVAGGEQFF
TRBJ1-1,NA,TRBV6-5,few,TGTGCCAGCAGTTATCAGGGGTTTACTTTCTTT,CASSYQGFTFF
TRBJ1-2,TRBD1,TRBV7-8,NA,TGTGCCAGCAGCTTAGGGACAGGGTCTCTTAGCTACACCTTC,CASSLGTGSLSYTF
TRBJ1-6,NA,TRBV27,few,TGTGCCAGCAGTCGAGTTAATTCACCCCTCCACTTT,CASSRVNSPLHF
TRBJ2-3,TRBD2,TRBV12-3/TRBV12-4,few,TGTGCCAGCAGTAACTCCGGGACTAGCGGTACGCAGTATTTT,CASSNSGTSGTQYF
TRBJ2-1,TRBD2,TRBV9,NA,TGTGCCAGCAGCGTAGTTAGCGGGGGGTACTACAATGAGCAGTTCTTC,CASSVVSGGYYNEQFF
TRBJ2-3,TRBD2,TRBV27,NA,TGTGCCAGCAGTCCTCGACTAGCGGGGGGGCCGGGGGATACGCAGTATTTT,CASSPRLAGGPGDTQYF
TRBJ2-1,NA,TRBV7-2,few,TGTGCCAGCAGCTTATTTCTCGGGGGGCGGGGTGTTGAGCAGTTCTTC,CASSLFLGGRGVEQFF
TRBJ1-2,TRBD1,TRBV12-5,few,TGTGCTACTCACGGACAGGGGGGGATAGGCTACACCTTC,CATHGQGGIGYTF
TRBJ1-5,NA,TRBV30,few,TGTGCCTGGACCAGGGAAGGACAGCCCGGGCAGCCCCAGCATTTT,CAWTREGQPGQPQHF
TRBJ2-2,NA,TRBV6-2/TRBV6-3,NA,TGTGCCAGCAGCTTTGGCAGGGAGAACACCGGGGAGCTGTTTTTT,CASSFGRENTGELFF
TRBJ2-7,NA,TRBV5-1,NA,TGCGCCAGCAGCTTAAGCGCGGGGTACGAGCAGTACTTC,CASSLSAGYEQYF
TRBJ1-2,NA,TRBV20-1,few,TGCAGTGCTAGGCCTTCGGGACTCTTCAACTATGGCTACACCTTC,CSARPSGLFNYGYTF
TRBJ1-1,NA,TRBV29-1,NA,TGCAGCGTTGGAAGAACAGGGACGGGCACTGAAGCTTTCTTT,CSVGRTGTGTEAFF
TRBJ2-5,NA,TRBV20-1,few,TGCAGTGCTTTCCTCCGGGGGGCAGAGACCCAGCACTTC,CSAFLRGAETQHF
TRBJ2-1,NA,TRBV7-2,few,TGTGCCAGCAGCCCAGTTTCGGAGCAGTTCTTC,CASSPVSEQFF
TRBJ2-1,NA,TRBV20-1,few,TGCAGTGCTAGTAGGAAAGCCGGTAATGAGCAGTTCTTC,CSASRKAGNEQFF
TRBJ1-6,NA,TRBV7-2,NA,TGTGCCAGCAGCTACGGACCAGATTCACCCCTCCACTTT,CASSYGPDSPLHF